This TCR beta chain emerged from a study of post-analysis software for immune sequencing data. About the research overall: In terms of disease course, relapsing-remitting, secondary progressive and progressive-relapsing multiple sclerosis were included. Findings and limits, study-wide: Relative to controls, patients had a few TRBV segments at higher frequency, with TRBV5-6, TRBV5-1 and TRBV20-1 among these. Controls showed significantly higher normalized Chao1 diversity than did multiple sclerosis patients.

A note on this clonotype: The target antigen is unknown.

Germline CDR1 reads SGHTA; CDR2 reads FQGNSA. V lost 2 bases to trimming and J lost 7 bases, with 12 bases between them. The CDR3 contains 14 residues. cDNA libraries for TCR beta contained unique molecular identifiers. TCRdb called the PCR reads again in MiXCR, with one record for every CDR3 protein. The repertoire includes around 400,000 distinct CDR3 sequences, approximately 38% of them detected once, and under 15% sits in the top ten. Sequencing input: blood. This receptor was obtained from a girl under 18 with multiple sclerosis. The chain combines TRBV7-2 with TRBJ1-5; D perhaps matches TRBD1 (6 bases). Here the CDR3 reads CASSLRGGGQPQHF. Written as DNA, the CDR3 is TGTGCCAGCAGCTTACGGGGGGGCGGGCAGCCCCAGCATTTT.